Following are 30 T cell receptor beta chains from one sample sequenced in a study of T cells after yellow fever vaccination. Each CDR3 protein gets one entry after TCRdb re-called the 5' RACE reads with MiXCR. The sample records 42,000 or so distinct CDR3 sequences, about 6.8% being singletons. The sequencing here drew on CD8+ T cells not binding an NS4B(214-222) dextramer, sorted from PBMCs, taken 45 days after the yellow fever booster vaccination. Every receptor here comes from a man between 25 and 39 years old who received the YFV17D yellow fever vaccine.

A note on this clonotype: This may be a read error, as it is one base from a much larger clone. The genes are TRBV6-5 and TRBJ2-3; 10 bases fit TRBD2. The CDR3 is 15 residues long. Per the germline V gene, CDR1 is MNHEY and CDR2 is SVGAGI. Here the CDR3 DNA reads TGTGCCAGCAGTTACGTAGCGGGAGGCACAGAAACGCAGTATTTT. Translated, it gives CASSYVAGGTETQYF.

The V call is TRBV5-1, the J call TRBJ1-2; TRBD1 matches at 8 bases. This CDR3 contains 13 residues. The ends lost 6 bases at V and 4 bases at J; junction bases unmatched: 5. In germline, CDR1 is SGHRS, CDR2 YFSETQ. CDR3 DNA sequence: TGCGCCAGCATTCTACAGGGGGTCTATGGCTACACCTTC. Translation: CASILQGVYGYTF.

The CDR3 loop reads CASSFATEEAFF. CDR3 in DNA: TGTGCCAGCAGCTTTGCCACGGAAGAAGCTTTCTTT. V usage is TRBV5-6 and J usage is TRBJ1-1, with D uncertain. The CDR3 has 12 amino acids. Per germline, CDR1 SGHDT and CDR2 YYEEEE. Deletions cut 2 bases from V and 8 bases from J, with 10 bases between.

In its sample, this clonotype was seen many times. This rearrangement joins TRBV7-9 to TRBJ2-1, with 14 bases aligning to TRBD2. V lost 8 bases, J lost 7 bases, and 7 bases stayed unmatched. The CDR3 loop spans 15 amino acids. Germline lookup yields CDR1 SEHNR and CDR2 FQNEAQ (reference sequence). The CDR3 protein is CASGPGTSGRNEQFF. In nucleotides, the CDR3 is TGTGCCAGCGGCCCCGGGACTAGCGGGAGAAATGAGCAGTTCTTC.

On this clonotype itself: A much larger clone lies one base from this, so it may be a read error. The rearrangement links TRBV9 to TRBJ2-7; D may be TRBD1 or TRBD2 (5 bases each). The CDR3 covers 15 residues. In germline, CDR1 is SGDLS, CDR2 YYNGEE. Trimming took 3 bases from V and 7 from J, leaving 20 bases between them. The CDR3 nucleotides are TGTGCCAGCAGCGCCGGGGCTGCTACATCCCAGGAGCAGTACTTC. Protein sequence: CASSAGAATSQEQYF.

This clonotype was seen many times. V is TRBV15 and J is TRBJ2-3; tentative D call: TRBD2 (6 bases). CDR3 length: 16 amino acids. The V end was cut by 5 bases, the J end by 4 bases, with 19 bases between. The germline CDR1 and CDR2 sequences are LNHNV and YYDKDF (reference sequence). The CDR3: CATSVTGGVSADTQYF. CDR3 DNA sequence: TGTGCCACCAGCGTAACCGGCGGGGTTAGCGCAGATACGCAGTATTTT.

This clonotype has at least ten counts. This rearrangement joins TRBV30 to TRBJ2-5, with TRBD2 matching over 14 bases. The CDR3 has 15 amino acids. The V gene end was trimmed by 0 bases and the J gene end by 5 bases; junction bases not matched to a gene: 2. Germline CDR1 and CDR2: GTSNPN and SVGIG (reference sequence). Here the CDR3 reads CAWSVGTSGSETQYF. CDR3 DNA: TGTGCCTGGAGTGTCGGGACTAGCGGGAGCGAGACCCAGTACTTC.

This clonotype was seen ten or more times. The chain recombines TRBV7-2 with TRBJ2-1; maybe TRBD1 (5 bases). Trimming cost V 4 bases and J 8 bases, with 15 bases left between them. The length of the CDR3 is 14 residues. The V gene's germline CDR1 is SGHTA and CDR2 FQGNSA. CDR3 residues: CASSWGPERDEQFF. As DNA, the CDR3 is TGTGCCAGCAGCTGGGGCCCGGAACGGGATGAGCAGTTCTTC.

This clonotype came up many times. CDR3 loop: CASSQGEQFF. In nucleotides, the CDR3 is TGTGCCAGCAGCCAGGGGGAGCAGTTCTTC. The V call is TRBV3-1, the J call TRBJ2-1; no definite D call. The V and J ends lost 3 bases and 10 bases respectively, with 4 bases between them. Germline V gene sequence: CDR1 LGHDT, CDR2 YNNKEL (reference sequence). The CDR3 contains 10 residues.

This clonotype was counted a few times. In DNA form, the CDR3 reads TGTGCCAGCAGGGGGGAATTGGGCTACATTTCGCAGTATTTT. This codes for CASRGELGYISQYF. V and J are TRBV27 and TRBJ2-3; D tentatively fits TRBD1 or TRBD2 (5 bases each). In germline, CDR1 is MNHEY, CDR2 SMNVEV (reference sequence). The CDR3 extends over 14 amino acids. V was clipped by 6 bases and J by 10 bases, with 20 bases between them.

In this sample, this clonotype turned up many times. This sequence joins TRBV6-1 and TRBJ2-5; 9 bases align to TRBD2. V gave up 6 bases and J gave up 5 bases; unmatched junction bases: 4. From germline, CDR1 is MNHNS and CDR2 SASEGT. This CDR3 region has 13 residues. For the CDR3, the DNA is TGTGCCAGCAGCGGGACTAGCCCGGAGACCCAGTACTTC. This sequence encodes CASSGTSPETQYF.

This clonotype was seen ten or more times. The chain links TRBV19 to TRBJ1-2; D unclear. Trimming pared 6 bases from V and 0 bases from J, leaving 5 bases between. This CDR3 spans 12 amino acids. CDR1 is LNHDA, CDR2 SQIVND, per germline (reference sequence). This CDR3 reads CASRQANYGYTF. Here the CDR3 DNA reads TGTGCCAGTAGGCAAGCTAACTATGGCTACACCTTC.

The chain has TRBV12-3 or TRBV12-4 and TRBJ2-2, with D unresolved. The CDR3 has 11 amino acids. Trimming cost V 5 bases and J 7 bases, with 5 bases left between them. In DNA, the CDR3 is TGTGCCAGCAGTGAAGGCGGGGAGCTGTTTTTT. Its protein product is CASSEGGELFF.

This clonotype was picked up many times. This chain links TRBV18 with TRBJ2-3, with D perhaps TRBD2 (6 bases). CDR1 is KGHSH, CDR2 LQKENI, per germline. The CDR3 is 16 amino acids. The ends were cut back, 2 bases at V and 1 base at J, with 13 bases in the middle. The CDR3 region has the DNA TGTGCCAGCTCACCATCTCCGGGAGTTGGCACAGATACGCAGTATTTT. Translation: CASSPSPGVGTDTQYF.

Worth noting for this clonotype: A much more abundant neighbour one base away suggests this may be a read error. The chain employs TRBV2 and TRBJ2-2; 11 positions agree with TRBD2. Germline CDR1 reads SNHLY; CDR2 reads FYNNEI. The CDR3 extends over 16 amino acids. The DNA for the CDR3 is TGTGACAGCATGATAGCGGGAGGGCGAAACACCGGGGAGCTGTTTTTT. This codes for CDSMIAGGRNTGELFF.

V and J are TRBV6-2 or TRBV6-3 and TRBJ2-1; the D is unclear. Trimming removed 1 base from V and 3 bases from J, with 4 bases in between. CDR1 and CDR2 (germline): MNHEY, SVGEGT. The CDR3 loop spans 13 amino acids. The CDR3 loop is CASSYYGYNEQFF. CDR3 DNA: TGTGCCAGCAGTTACTATGGCTACAATGAGCAGTTCTTC.

This chain connects TRBV4-2 to TRBJ2-1, with D unclear. Deletions cut 2 bases from V and 7 bases from J, with 12 bases between. From germline, CDR1 is LGHNA and CDR2 YNFKEQ. The CDR3 spans 14 residues. In DNA form, the CDR3 reads TGTGCCAGCAGCCAATACTATGGTGGGAATGAGCAGTTCTTC. Its protein is CASSQYYGGNEQFF.

This clonotype was observed once. Possible read error: a much larger clone is one base away. This chain joins TRBV14 and TRBJ1-2; D unresolved. Germline V lookup: CDR1 SGHDN, CDR2 FVKESK. There are 17 residues in the CDR3. CDR3 in amino acids: CASSQGPGDEQYYGDTF. CDR3 bases: TGTGCCAGCAGCCAAGGTCCCGGAGACGAACAGTATTATGGCGACACCTTC. The full variable domain, its missing parts supplied by reference TRBV14 and TRBJ1-2, is EAGVTQFPSHSVIEKGQTVTLRCDPISGHDNLYWYRRVMGKEIKFLLHFVKESKQDESGMPNNRFLAERTGGTYSTLKVQPAELEDSGVYFCASSQGPGDEQYYGDTFGSGTRLTVV.

This clonotype was detected many times. The chain employs TRBV3-1 and TRBJ2-2, with D perhaps TRBD2 (6 bases). The CDR3 consists of 14 residues. Germline V lookup: CDR1 LGHDT, CDR2 YNNKEL (reference sequence). V lost 8 bases to trimming and J lost 7 bases, with 17 bases between them. CDR3 in DNA: TGTGCCAGCCAAGGAGGGCCGGATATCGGGGAGCTGTTTTTT. Translation gives CASQGGPDIGELFF. The variable domain in full, completed from reference TRBV3-1 and TRBJ2-2, reads DTAVSQTPKYLVTQMGNDKSIKCEQNLGHDTMYWYKQDSKKFLKIMFSYNNKELIINETVPNRFSPKSPDKAHLNLHINSLELGDSAVYFCASQGGPDIGELFFGEGSRLTVL.

This clonotype is deemed medium-sized. The chain couples TRBV7-9 to TRBJ1-2; a weak D match, TRBD1 (5 bases). The CDR3 covers 14 residues. Per germline, CDR1 SEHNR and CDR2 FQNEAQ (reference sequence). Trimming stripped 5 bases from V and 8 bases from J, with 18 bases between. The CDR3 DNA sequence: TGTGCCAGCAGCCAGGACACATATGGAGGCGGCTACACCTTC. This sequence encodes CASSQDTYGGGYTF.

This clonotype was seen ten or more times. This chain joins TRBV15 and TRBJ2-1, with TRBD2 identical over 13 bases. The CDR3 is 18 amino acids. Germline V lookup: CDR1 LNHNV, CDR2 YYDKDF (reference sequence). The V and J ends lost 8 bases and 7 bases, in that order; junction bases with no gene match: 17. The CDR3 reads CATSSAESGTSGANEQFF. CDR3 nucleotide sequence: TGTGCCACCTCGAGCGCGGAGTCTGGGACTAGCGGGGCTAATGAGCAGTTCTTC.

This clonotype was counted ten times or more. This chain joins TRBV20-1 and TRBJ2-3, with a weak D call TRBD2 (6 bases). Germline values: CDR1 DFQATT, CDR2 SNEGSKA (reference sequence). The V end was cut by 1 base, the J end by 3 bases, with 8 bases between. This CDR3 is 13 amino acids long. The CDR3 DNA is TGCAGTGCTAGAGGCGGGAATACAGATACGCAGTATTTT. It specifies CSARGGNTDTQYF.

This clonotype showed up many times. This sequence joins TRBV28 and TRBJ2-1; the D gene could be TRBD1 or TRBD2 (5 bases each). The CDR3 runs 13 residues. Trimming took off 1 base at V and 9 bases at J, with 10 bases between the two ends. In germline, CDR1 is MDHEN, CDR2 SYDVKM. The CDR3 DNA sequence: TGTGCCAGCAGTTTATTGGGGGTAGGTGAGCAGTTCTTC. As protein: CASSLLGVGEQFF.

J is TRBJ2-7 and V is TRBV7-2; 7 bases align to TRBD2. Trimming took 2 bases from V and 0 from J; bases not matched to a gene: 4. The CDR3 covers 15 residues. CDR1 is SGHTA, CDR2 FQGNSA, per germline. The CDR3 spells CASSLLGGSSYEQYF. As DNA, the CDR3 is TGTGCCAGCAGCTTACTGGGGGGGAGCTCCTACGAGCAGTACTTC. Complete variable domain (other parts from reference TRBV7-2 and TRBJ2-7): GAGVSQSPSNKVTEKGKDVELRCDPISGHTALYWYRQSLGQGLEFLIYFQGNSAPDKSGLPSDRFSAERTGGSVSTLTIQRTQQEDSAVYLCASSLLGGSSYEQYFGPGTRLTVT.

This clonotype was observed at least ten times. The V call is TRBV4-2, the J call TRBJ2-7, with 7 bases identical to TRBD1. CDR3 length: 16 amino acids. Germline CDR1 reads LGHNA; CDR2 reads YNFKEQ. With 1 base clipped from V and 2 bases from J, the junction kept 8 bases outside the gene matches. CDR3 sequence (DNA): TGTGCCAGCAGCCAAGTTACCCTACAGGGGCCCTACGAGCAGTACTTC. Its protein product is CASSQVTLQGPYEQYF.

This rearrangement joins TRBV4-3 to TRBJ2-2, with unresolved D. Per the germline V gene, CDR1 is LGHNA and CDR2 is YSLEER. CDR3 size: 17 residues. With 2 bases removed from V and 8 bases from J, the gap between germline ends came to 21 bases. The chain's CDR3 is CASSQRLDAASLGELFF. CDR3 coding DNA: TGCGCCAGCAGCCAACGTCTGGACGCGGCATCGTTGGGGGAGCTGTTTTTT.

At least ten counts were recorded for this clonotype. V usage is TRBV7-9 and J usage is TRBJ2-3, with D hard to call. Deletions cut 7 bases from V and 6 bases from J, with 11 bases between. The CDR3 totals 12 residues. The germline CDR1 and CDR2 sequences are SEHNR and FQNEAQ (reference sequence). The CDR3 bases are TGTGCCAGCACTACTATAACCGATACGCAGTATTTT. Protein sequence: CASTTITDTQYF.

This clonotype was detected ten times or more. The CDR3 DNA sequence: TGTGCCAGCAGTCTAGCGGGAGGGCTAAATGAGCAGTTCTTC. It encodes CASSLAGGLNEQFF. The rearrangement joins TRBV27 to TRBJ2-1; TRBD2 agrees at 12 bases. The length of the CDR3 is 14 residues. The V and J ends lost 5 bases and 7 bases, in that order; junction bases with no gene match: 3. CDR1 and CDR2 from the germline V gene are MNHEY and SMNVEV (reference sequence).

Ten or more counts support this clonotype. The chain links TRBV27 to TRBJ2-7; 9 bases fit TRBD1. Trimming took 4 bases from V and 2 from J; bases not matched to a gene: 9. The CDR3 runs 16 residues. Germline CDR1 MNHEY, CDR2 SMNVEV (reference sequence). This CDR3 is CASSSWTGDGTYEQYF. The CDR3 bases are TGTGCCAGCAGTTCCTGGACAGGGGATGGCACCTACGAGCAGTACTTC.

V and J are TRBV5-1 and TRBJ1-1, with D perhaps TRBD1 (6 bases). CDR3 length: 21 residues. Germline CDR1 and CDR2: SGHRS and YFSETQ. V lost 2 bases, J lost 1 base, and 30 bases lay in between. CDR3 residues: CASSFSRHWSPRQVENTEAFF. For the CDR3, the DNA is TGCGCCAGCAGCTTTAGTCGCCATTGGTCCCCCCGACAGGTTGAGAACACTGAAGCTTTCTTT. The full variable domain, with the rest looked up from reference TRBV5-1 and TRBJ1-1, is KAGVTQTPRYLIKTRGQQVTLSCSPISGHRSVSWYQQTPGQGLQFLFEYFSETQRNKGNFPGRFSGRQFSNSRSEMNVSTLELGDSALYLCASSFSRHWSPRQVENTEAFFGQGTRLTVV.